The present T cell receptor beta chain was sequenced within a study of cytomegalovirus exposure and HLA in healthy donors. Overall study findings and caveats: There were some V segments, including TRBV6-2 and TRBV6-3, excluded as indistinguishable.

To note about this clone: The antigen is undetermined.

Vbeta (60) and Jbeta (13) primers were used in the PCR. TCRdb keeps only in-frame clones here, not all; method: immunoSEQ multiplex PCR. The table includes some 200,000 clones, approximately 82% detected once. J was trimmed by 3 bases and V by 5 bases; bases with no gene match: 6. Germline V CDR1 and CDR2: SGHVS, FQNEAQ. The CDR3 extends over 16 amino acids. The V call is TRBV7-8, the J call TRBJ2-1; 11 positions agree with TRBD2. The TCR sequence derives from a woman in her thirties or forties in good health and CMV-seronegative. Sequencing input: PBMCs. The CDR3 coding sequence is TGTGCCAGCAGCCCCCATAGCGGGGGGGACTACAATGAGCAGTTCTTC. Encoded protein: CASSPHSGGDYNEQFF.